This is a list of T cell receptor beta chains from one sample in a study of cytomegalovirus exposure and HLA in healthy donors. This table comes from immunoSEQ multiplex PCR, and its TCRdb copy is limited to in-frame clones, with some not included. This listing includes some 110,000 clones. The sequenced sample consisted of PBMCs. These receptors all come from a man between 25 and 39 years old in good health and CMV-seronegative. Each CDR3 is given with its conserved first and last residue. The order of the fields is V gene, J gene, CDR3 length, D gene, CDR3 DNA, CDR3 protein. A D gene is named only where the DNA matches it firmly.

TRBV7-9	TRBJ2-7	12	NA	TGTGCCAGCAGCTCACAGGGCTACGAGCAGTACTTC	CASSSQGYEQYF
TRBV4-2	TRBJ1-1	15	TRBD1	TGTGCCAGCAGCCAAGTCGAGGGGGCGCGGACTGAAGCTTTCTTT	CASSQVEGARTEAFF
TRBV5-1	TRBJ1-4	16	TRBD1	TGCGCCAGCAGCTTTGGCCCACGGGACAGTGGCGAAAAACTGTTTTTT	CASSFGPRDSGEKLFF
TRBV6-1	TRBJ2-7	15	TRBD1	TGTGCCAGCAGTCTCCGGGACAGATGGAACTACGAGCAGTACTTC	CASSLRDRWNYEQYF
TRBV28	TRBJ2-3	14	NA	TGTGCCAGCAGTTTTGGGGCCCCACAAGATACGCAGTATTTT	CASSFGAPQDTQYF
TRBV11-1	TRBJ2-1	18	TRBD2	TGTGCCAGCAGCACCGGGACTAGCGGGGGGGCCTCCTACAATGAGCAGTTCTTC	CASSTGTSGGASYNEQFF
TRBV27	TRBJ2-7	20	TRBD1	TGTGCCAGCAGTTTCATACCATTAATTCCGGGACAGGTTGCGAATTACGAGCAGTACTTC	CASSFIPLIPGQVANYEQYF
TRBV9	TRBJ2-6	19	TRBD1	TGTGCCAGCAGCTTCCGGGACAGGCGCCCTAGCTCTGGGGCCAACGTCCTGACTTTC	CASSFRDRRPSSGANVLTF
TRBV7-2	TRBJ1-1	16	TRBD1	TGTGCCAGCAGCTTATACAGGGGAGATTGGCTTTCTGAAGCTTTCTTT	CASSLYRGDWLSEAFF
TRBV9	TRBJ2-7	13	TRBD1	TGTGCCAGCAGCCGGACAGGTTCCTACGAGCAGTACTTC	CASSRTGSYEQYF
TRBV19	TRBJ2-7	13	TRBD1	TGTGCCAGTAGTATAACAGGGGGTTACGAGCAGTACTTC	CASSITGGYEQYF
TRBV5-1	TRBJ2-2	14	NA	TGCGCCAGCAGCTTCTCCGGGGACACCGGGGAGCTGTTTTTT	CASSFSGDTGELFF
TRBV6-5	TRBJ1-2	14	TRBD1	TGTGCCAGCACGACTACAGGGGGAACGAATGGCTACACCTTC	CASTTTGGTNGYTF
TRBV5-6	TRBJ1-1	15	TRBD1	TGTGCCAGCAGCTTGGACAGACAGGGCGGCACTGAAGCTTTCTTT	CASSLDRQGGTEAFF
TRBV30	TRBJ2-5	15	TRBD2	TGTGCCTGGACGGGGACTAGCGGCTTACAAGAGACCCAGTACTTC	CAWTGTSGLQETQYF
TRBV5-1	TRBJ2-2	15	NA	TGCGCCAGCTCATTCTATCAGGGGGGCACCGGGGAGCTGTTTTTT	CASSFYQGGTGELFF
TRBV6-5	TRBJ2-7	15	TRBD2	TGTGCCAGCAGTTACATAAACAGCGGGGTCTACGAGCAGTACTTC	CASSYINSGVYEQYF
TRBV5-1	TRBJ2-7	14	NA	TGCGCCAGCAGCTTGATTACAGGGAACTACGAGCAGTACTTC	CASSLITGNYEQYF
TRBV2	TRBJ1-1	15	TRBD1	TGTGCCAGCAGAGACCGGACAGGAGGAAGCACTGAAGCTTTCTTT	CASRDRTGGSTEAFF
TRBV7-8	TRBJ2-5	15	NA	TGTGCCAGCAGCTTAGTTGGGGGGTACCAAGAGACCCAGTACTTC	CASSLVGGYQETQYF
TRBV5-1	TRBJ2-7	16	NA	TGCGCCAGCAGCCAGGGGGGACCGTGGATCTCCTACGAGCAGTACTTC	CASSQGGPWISYEQYF
TRBV9	TRBJ2-7	15	NA	TGTGCCAGCAGCGTAACTACAGGTTTTCCCTACGAGCAGTACTTC	CASSVTTGFPYEQYF